This T cell receptor beta chain appears in the sequencing data of a study of blood T cell repertoires in COVID-19. About the research overall: Samples taken during acute and convalescent COVID-19 were collected in the United States, Italy and Spain.

Generated by immunoSEQ multiplex PCR, the TCRdb table keeps only in-frame clones and is missing some. The sample yields 63,000 or so clones, roughly nine tenths seen once. This clone is a singleton in its sample. This receptor was taken from a man aged 65 to 85 with active COVID-19. Sequenced sample: peripheral blood.

CDR3 bases: TGTGCCAGCAGCTTAGCGGGAGGGGGTAATGAGCAGTTCTTC. Translating gives CASSLAGGGNEQFF. V is TRBV7-2 and J is TRBJ2-1, with D possibly matching TRBD2 (7 bases). The CDR3 length is 14 residues. Looked up from germline, CDR1 is SGHTA and CDR2 is FQGNSA. Deletions cut 0 bases from V and 7 bases from J, with 10 bases between.